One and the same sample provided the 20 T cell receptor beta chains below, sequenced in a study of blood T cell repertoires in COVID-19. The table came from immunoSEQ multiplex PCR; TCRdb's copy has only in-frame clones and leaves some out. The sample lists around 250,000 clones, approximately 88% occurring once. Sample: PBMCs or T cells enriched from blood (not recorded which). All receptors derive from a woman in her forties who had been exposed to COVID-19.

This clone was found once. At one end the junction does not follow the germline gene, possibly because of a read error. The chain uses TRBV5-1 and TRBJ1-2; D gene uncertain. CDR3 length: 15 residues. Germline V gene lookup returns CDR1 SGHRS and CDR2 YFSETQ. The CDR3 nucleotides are TGTGCCAGCAGCTTCCCAGGAACAGCTAACTATGGCTACACCTTC. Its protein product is CASSFPGTANYGYTF.

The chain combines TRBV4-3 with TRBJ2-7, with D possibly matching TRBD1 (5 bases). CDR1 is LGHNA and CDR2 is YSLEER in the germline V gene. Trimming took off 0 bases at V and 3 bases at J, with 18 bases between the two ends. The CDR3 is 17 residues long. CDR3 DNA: TGCGCCAGCAGCCAAGAGGCGCTCGGGCAGGGCGTCTACGAGCAGTACTTC. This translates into CASSQEALGQGVYEQYF.

The CDR3 loop is CASSSLGISTDTQYF. The CDR3 DNA sequence: TGTGCCAGCAGCTCTCTCGGGATAAGCACAGATACGCAGTATTTT. J is TRBJ2-3 and V is TRBV3-1 (or the pseudogene TRBV3-2); TRBD2 might be the D (5 bases). In germline, CDR1 is LGHDT, CDR2 YNNKEL (reference sequence). V gave up 5 bases and J gave up 0 bases, with 12 bases separating them. The CDR3 contains 15 residues.

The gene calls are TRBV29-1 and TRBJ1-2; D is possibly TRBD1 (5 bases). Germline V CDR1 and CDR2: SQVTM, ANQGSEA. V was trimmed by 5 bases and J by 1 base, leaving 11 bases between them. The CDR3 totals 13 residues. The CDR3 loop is CSVTGASNYGYTF. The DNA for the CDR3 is TGCAGCGTTACAGGAGCCAGTAACTATGGCTACACCTTC.

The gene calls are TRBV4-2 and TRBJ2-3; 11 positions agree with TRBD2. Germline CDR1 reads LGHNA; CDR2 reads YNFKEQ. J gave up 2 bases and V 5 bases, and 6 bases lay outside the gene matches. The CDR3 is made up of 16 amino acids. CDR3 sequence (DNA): TGTGCCAGCAGCACCCGACTAGCGGGGTCCACAGATACGCAGTATTTT. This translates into CASSTRLAGSTDTQYF.

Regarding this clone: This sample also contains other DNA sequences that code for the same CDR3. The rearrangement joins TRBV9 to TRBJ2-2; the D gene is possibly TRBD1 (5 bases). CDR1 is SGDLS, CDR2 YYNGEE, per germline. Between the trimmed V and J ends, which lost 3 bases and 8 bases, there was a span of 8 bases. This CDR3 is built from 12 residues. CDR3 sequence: CASSGGAGELFF. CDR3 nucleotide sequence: TGTGCCAGCAGCGGGGGCGCTGGGGAGCTGTTTTTT.

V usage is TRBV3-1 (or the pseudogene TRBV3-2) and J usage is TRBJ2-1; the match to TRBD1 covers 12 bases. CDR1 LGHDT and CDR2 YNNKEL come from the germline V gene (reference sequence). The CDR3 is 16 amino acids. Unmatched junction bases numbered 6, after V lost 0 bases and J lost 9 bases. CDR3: CASSQDSGQGAREQFF. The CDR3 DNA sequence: TGTGCCAGCAGCCAAGATTCGGGACAGGGGGCTCGTGAGCAGTTCTTC.

The CDR3 coding sequence is TGTGCCAGCAGCACCTGGACTAGCCAGGGGGGTGCTGAGCAGTTCTTC. Residues: CASSTWTSQGGAEQFF. This chain joins TRBV7-2 and TRBJ2-1; a weak D match, TRBD2 (8 bases). The CDR3 is 16 residues long. Trimming shortened V by 5 bases and J by 9 bases, and 23 bases separated the two germline ends. From germline, CDR1 is SGHTA and CDR2 FQGNSA. Full variable domain (missing parts from reference TRBV7-2 and TRBJ2-1): GAGVSQSPSNKVTEKGKDVELRCDPISGHTALYWYRQSLGQGLEFLIYFQGNSAPDKSGLPSDRFSAERTGGSVSTLTIQRTQQEDSAVYLCASSTWTSQGGAEQFFGPGTRLTVL.

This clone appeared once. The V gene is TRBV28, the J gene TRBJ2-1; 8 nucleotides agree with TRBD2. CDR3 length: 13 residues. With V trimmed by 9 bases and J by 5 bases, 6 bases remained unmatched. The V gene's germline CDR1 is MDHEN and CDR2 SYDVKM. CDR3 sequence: CASGGGPDNEQFF. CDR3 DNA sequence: TGTGCCAGTGGCGGGGGGCCAGACAATGAGCAGTTCTTC. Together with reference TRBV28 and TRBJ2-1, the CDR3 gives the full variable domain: DVKVTQSSRYLVKRTGEKVFLECVQDMDHENMFWYRQDPGLGLRLIYFSYDVKMKEKGDIPEGYSVSREKKERFSLILESASTNQTSMYLCASGGGPDNEQFFGPGTRLTVL.

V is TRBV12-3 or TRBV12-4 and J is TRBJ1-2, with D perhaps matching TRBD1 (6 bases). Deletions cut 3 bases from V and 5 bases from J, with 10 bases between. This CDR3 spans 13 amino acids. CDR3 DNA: TGTGCCAGCAGTTTCGAACAGGGATATGGCTACACCTTC. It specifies CASSFEQGYGYTF.

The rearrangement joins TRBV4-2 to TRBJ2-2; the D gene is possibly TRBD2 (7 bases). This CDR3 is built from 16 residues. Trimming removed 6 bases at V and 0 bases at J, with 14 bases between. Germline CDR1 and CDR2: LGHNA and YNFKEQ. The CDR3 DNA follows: TGTGCCAGCAGATCTTTCGGGGGGCCGAACACCGGGGAGCTGTTTTTT. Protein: CASRSFGGPNTGELFF.

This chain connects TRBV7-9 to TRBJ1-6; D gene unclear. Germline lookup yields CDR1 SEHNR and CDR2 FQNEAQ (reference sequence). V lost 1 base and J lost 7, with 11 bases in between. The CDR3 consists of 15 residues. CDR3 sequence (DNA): TGTGCCAGCAGCTTAGGAGTAGGCGGAAATTCACCCCTCCACTTT. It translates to CASSLGVGGNSPLHF.

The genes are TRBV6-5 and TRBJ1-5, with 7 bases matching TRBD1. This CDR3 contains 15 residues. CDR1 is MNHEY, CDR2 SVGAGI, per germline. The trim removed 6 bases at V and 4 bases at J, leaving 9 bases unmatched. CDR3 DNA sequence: TGTGCCAGCAGCGCCGGGACAGTGGTAAATCAGCCCCAGCATTTT. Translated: CASSAGTVVNQPQHF.

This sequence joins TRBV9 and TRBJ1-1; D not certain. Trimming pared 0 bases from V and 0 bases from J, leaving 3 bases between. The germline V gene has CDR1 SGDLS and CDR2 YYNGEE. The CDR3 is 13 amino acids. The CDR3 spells CASSVAMNTEAFF. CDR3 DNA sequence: TGTGCCAGCAGCGTAGCAATGAACACTGAAGCTTTCTTT.

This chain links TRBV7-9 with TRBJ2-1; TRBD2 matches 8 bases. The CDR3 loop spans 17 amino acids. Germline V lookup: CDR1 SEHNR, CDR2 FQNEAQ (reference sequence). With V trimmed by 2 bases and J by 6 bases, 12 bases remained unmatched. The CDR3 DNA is TGTGCCAGCAGCTTATTTAGCGGGGTATGGAATCGCAATGAGCAGTTCTTC. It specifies CASSLFSGVWNRNEQFF.

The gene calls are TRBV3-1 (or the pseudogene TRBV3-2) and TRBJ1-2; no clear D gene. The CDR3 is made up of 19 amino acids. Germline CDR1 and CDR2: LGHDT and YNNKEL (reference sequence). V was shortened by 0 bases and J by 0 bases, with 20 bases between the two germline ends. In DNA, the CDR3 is TGTGCCAGCAGCCAAGAGAGCCAGGCCGGAGCACTAGCTAACTATGGCTACACCTTC. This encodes CASSQESQAGALANYGYTF.

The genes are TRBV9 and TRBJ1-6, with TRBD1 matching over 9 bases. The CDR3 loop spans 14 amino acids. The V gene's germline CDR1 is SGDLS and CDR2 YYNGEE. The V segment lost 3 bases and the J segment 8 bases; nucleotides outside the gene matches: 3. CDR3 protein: CASSAGDRDSPLHF. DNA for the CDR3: TGTGCCAGCAGCGCCGGGGACAGGGATTCACCCCTCCACTTT.

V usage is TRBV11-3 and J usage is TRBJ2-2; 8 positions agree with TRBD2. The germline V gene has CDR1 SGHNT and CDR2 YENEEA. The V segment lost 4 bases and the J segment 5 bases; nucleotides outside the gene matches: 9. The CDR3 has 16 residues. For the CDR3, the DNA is TGTGCCAGCAGCTCCCGTCTAGCGGGCCTAACCGGGGAGCTGTTTTTT. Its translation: CASSSRLAGLTGELFF.

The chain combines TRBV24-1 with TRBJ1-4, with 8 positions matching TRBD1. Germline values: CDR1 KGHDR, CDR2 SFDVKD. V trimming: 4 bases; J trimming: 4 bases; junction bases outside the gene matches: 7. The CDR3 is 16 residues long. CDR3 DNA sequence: TGTGCCACCAGTGAATCTGGACAGGGTCATAATGAAAAACTGTTTTTT. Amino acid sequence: CATSESGQGHNEKLFF.

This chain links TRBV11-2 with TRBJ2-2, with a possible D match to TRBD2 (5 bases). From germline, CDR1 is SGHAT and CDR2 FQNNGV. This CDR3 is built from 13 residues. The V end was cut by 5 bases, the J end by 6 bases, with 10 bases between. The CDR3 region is CASSPGLAGELFF. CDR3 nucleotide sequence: TGTGCCAGCAGCCCGGGGTTGGCCGGGGAGCTGTTTTTT.